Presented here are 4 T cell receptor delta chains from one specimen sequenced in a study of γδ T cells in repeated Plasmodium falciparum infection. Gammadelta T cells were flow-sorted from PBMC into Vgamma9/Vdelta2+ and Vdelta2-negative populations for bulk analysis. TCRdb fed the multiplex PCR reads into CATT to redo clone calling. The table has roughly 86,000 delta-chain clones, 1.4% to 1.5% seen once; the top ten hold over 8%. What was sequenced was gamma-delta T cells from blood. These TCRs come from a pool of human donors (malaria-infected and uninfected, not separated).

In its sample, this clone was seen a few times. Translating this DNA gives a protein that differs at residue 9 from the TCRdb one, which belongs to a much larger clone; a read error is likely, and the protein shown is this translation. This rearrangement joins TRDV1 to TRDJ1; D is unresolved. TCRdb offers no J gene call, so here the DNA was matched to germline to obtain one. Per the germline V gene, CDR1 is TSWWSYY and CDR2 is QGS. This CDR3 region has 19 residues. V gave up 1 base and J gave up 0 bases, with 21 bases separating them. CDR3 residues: CALGEPGFPRSIDTDKLIF. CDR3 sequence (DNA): TGTGCTCTTGGGGAACCGGGGTTCCCACGGTCTATAGACACCGATAAACTCATCTTT.

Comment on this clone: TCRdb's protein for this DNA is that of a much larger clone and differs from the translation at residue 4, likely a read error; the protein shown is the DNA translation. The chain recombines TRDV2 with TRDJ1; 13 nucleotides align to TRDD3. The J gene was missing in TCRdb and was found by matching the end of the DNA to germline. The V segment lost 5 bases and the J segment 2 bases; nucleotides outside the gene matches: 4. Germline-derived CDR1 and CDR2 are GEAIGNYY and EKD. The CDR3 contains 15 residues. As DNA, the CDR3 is TGTGCCTGTGTCACTGGGGGATACGGGACCGATAAACTCATCTTT. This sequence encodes CACVTGGYGTDKLIF.

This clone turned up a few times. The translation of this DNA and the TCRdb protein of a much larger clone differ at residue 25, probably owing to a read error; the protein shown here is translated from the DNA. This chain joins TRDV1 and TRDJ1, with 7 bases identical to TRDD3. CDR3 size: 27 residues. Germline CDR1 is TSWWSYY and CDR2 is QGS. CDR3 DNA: TGTGCTCTTGGGGAACCTGTCTCCTATAAACTCACTCATACTATCTGGTGGCACACATGGGGGACCGATAAACGCATCTTT. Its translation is CALGEPVSYKLTHTIWWHTWGTDKRIF.

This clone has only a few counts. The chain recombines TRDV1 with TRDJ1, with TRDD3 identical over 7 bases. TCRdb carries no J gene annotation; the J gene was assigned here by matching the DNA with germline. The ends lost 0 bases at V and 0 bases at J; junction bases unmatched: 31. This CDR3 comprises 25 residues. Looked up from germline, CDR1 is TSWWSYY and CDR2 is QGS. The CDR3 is CALGELHIEGPPHTGALDYTDKLIF. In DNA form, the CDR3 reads TGTGCTCTTGGGGAACTACACATTGAAGGCCCTCCTCATACTGGGGCCCTTGACTACACCGATAAACTCATCTTT.